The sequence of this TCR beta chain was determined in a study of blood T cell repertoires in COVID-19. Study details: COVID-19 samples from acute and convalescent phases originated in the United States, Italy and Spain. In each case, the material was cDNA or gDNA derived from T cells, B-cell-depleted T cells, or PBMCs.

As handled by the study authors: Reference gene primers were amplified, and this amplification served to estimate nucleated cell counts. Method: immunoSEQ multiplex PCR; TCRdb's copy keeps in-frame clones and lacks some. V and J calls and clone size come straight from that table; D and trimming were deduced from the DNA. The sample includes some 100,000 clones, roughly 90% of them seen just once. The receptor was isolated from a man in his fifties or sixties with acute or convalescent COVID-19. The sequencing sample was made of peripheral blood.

The DNA of the CDR3 is TGCAGCGTCGGGGGACAGAGGGGCGCCTATGGCTACACCTTC. Its translation is CSVGGQRGAYGYTF. This chain uses TRBV29-1 with TRBJ1-2; 7 nucleotides line up with TRBD1. CDR1 and CDR2 (germline): SQVTM, ANQGSEA. The CDR3 extends over 14 amino acids. Losses at the gene ends were 6 bases for V and 4 bases for J; bases not matched to a gene: 11.